This TCR beta chain was observed in a study of shared clonotypes between healthy human individuals. The table came from immunoSEQ multiplex PCR; TCRdb's copy has only in-frame clones and leaves some out. The sample contains millions of clones, more than 80% of which appear only once. With respect to this clone: Other DNA sequences in the sample encode the same CDR3.

Germline CDR1 and CDR2: LNHDA and SQIVND (reference sequence). The CDR3 totals 14 residues. Trimming removed 2 bases from V and 2 bases from J, with 7 bases in between. Specimen: naive CD4+ T cells from PBMCs. The subset was: CD45RA+ positively selected. The chain combines TRBV19 with TRBJ1-5, with D perhaps matching TRBD1 (5 bases). This clonotype was sampled from a man aged 18-30 years in good health. Some clones in this sample may be carry-over from other donors' samples. The CDR3 protein is CASSIQGGNQPQHF. Written as DNA, the CDR3 is TGTGCCAGTAGTATACAGGGTGGCAATCAGCCCCAGCATTTT.